The sequence of this T cell receptor (beta chain) was determined in a study of tumor-infiltrating lymphocytes in primary liver carcinoma. Total RNA amounting to 500 ng was the source from which TCR beta cDNA was made with a constant-region primer. It was through three nested multiplex PCR rounds of slightly modified ARM-PCR that TCR beta libraries arose. TRBV1-TRBV30 forward primers paired with a C-beta reverse primer drove the first two PCR rounds, about 9 cycles each. TCRdb redid the calling of the multiplex PCR reads with MiXCR, one entry per CDR3 protein. The sample records about 96,000 distinct CDR3 sequences, around 70% being singletons. For this clonotype: The junction differs from germline at one of its ends, possibly a read error.

The source material, about 17-31 mg of unsorted bulk tissue, was used to co-extract RNA and DNA. The CDR3 runs to 16 residues. Sequencing was carried out using tumor-adjacent normal liver tissue. This sequence originates from a man aged 35 to 55 with primary liver carcinoma and hepatitis B virus infection. The genes are TRBV12-3 or TRBV12-4 and TRBJ2-5; D may be TRBD1 (5 bases). CDR3 DNA sequence: TGTGTCAGCAGTATGGACACCCCCCTCGCAAGAGAGACCCAGTATTTC. It encodes CVSSMDTPLARETQYF.